The clone carrying this T cell receptor (beta chain) was seen only a few times. The antigen is undetermined. Germline V gene sequence: CDR1 KGHDR, CDR2 SFDVKD. V was clipped by 1 base and J by 6 bases, with 12 bases between them. This CDR3 region has 15 residues. This record comes from a study of T-cell memory formation after mild COVID-19. For the study at large: In these data, TCR clusters were largely donor specific.

Findings and caveats of the study: Memory from before infection featured some responding clones, which suggests cross-reactive memory joined. Shrinking CD4+ clones resided mostly in CM and EM, and CD8+ ones in EMRA. Contracting clones, day 15 to 85, had balanced CD4/CD8, and later expanders favored CD4+.

TCRdb called the 5' RACE reads again in MiXCR, with one record for every CDR3 protein. The sample carries about 210,000 distinct CDR3 sequences, around 26% recorded once. The origin of this receptor is an adult woman who had mild COVID-19 (a few samples of this study predate the infection). Cell type and time point are not known. The sequencing input was PBMCs or a T cell subset sorted from them (not recorded which). The V gene is TRBV24-1, the J gene TRBJ2-1; a possible D gene is TRBD2 (6 bases). This CDR3 reads CATSDFRGLRNEQFF. CDR3 bases: TGTGCCACCAGTGATTTCCGGGGACTCCGCAATGAGCAGTTCTTC.